This TCR beta chain was identified in a study of graft-versus-host responses after intestinal transplantation. Whole-study context: Multivisceral, liver-intestinal, or isolated intestinal transplants were performed in recipients.

As regards this clone: The antigen is not known.

Study outcomes and limitations: Detected in recipient marrow were GvH clones, some of which were first observed in ileum or blood.

Data came from immunoSEQ multiplex PCR; TCRdb stores just in-frame clones and leaves some out. The table records 90,000 to 150,000 clones, roughly 95% of them present only once. The CDR3 length is 18 residues. Unmatched junction bases numbered 10, after V lost 1 base and J lost 3 bases. CDR1 and CDR2 from the germline V gene are MDHEN and SYDVKM. The TCR was taken from a human donor who received an intestinal transplant. The V and J genes are TRBV28 and TRBJ2-1; 9 nucleotides line up with TRBD2. Sequences were derived from unstimulated CD8+ T cells sorted from spleen or lymph node cells, sampled before intestinal transplant. This CDR3 reads CASSLLLPSGNSYNEQFF. The CDR3 DNA sequence: TGTGCCAGCAGTTTATTATTGCCTAGCGGGAATAGCTACAATGAGCAGTTCTTC.